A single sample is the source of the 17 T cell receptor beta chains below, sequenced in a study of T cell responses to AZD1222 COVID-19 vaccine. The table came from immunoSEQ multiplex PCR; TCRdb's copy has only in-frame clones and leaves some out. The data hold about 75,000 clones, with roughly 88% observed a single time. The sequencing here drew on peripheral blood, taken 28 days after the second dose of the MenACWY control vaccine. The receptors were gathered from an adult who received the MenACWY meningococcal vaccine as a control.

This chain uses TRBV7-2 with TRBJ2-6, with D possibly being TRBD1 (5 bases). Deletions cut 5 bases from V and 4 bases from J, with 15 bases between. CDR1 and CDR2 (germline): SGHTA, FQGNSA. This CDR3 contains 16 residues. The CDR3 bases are TGTGCCAGCAGCCCTCAATCAGGGTCCGGGGCCAACGTCCTGACTTTC. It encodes CASSPQSGSGANVLTF.

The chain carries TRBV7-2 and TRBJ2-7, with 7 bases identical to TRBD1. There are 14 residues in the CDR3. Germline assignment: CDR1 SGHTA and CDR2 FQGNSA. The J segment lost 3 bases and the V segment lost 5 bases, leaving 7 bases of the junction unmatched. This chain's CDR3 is CASSPGTEIYEQYF. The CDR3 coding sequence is TGTGCCAGCAGCCCCGGGACAGAAATCTACGAGCAGTACTTC.

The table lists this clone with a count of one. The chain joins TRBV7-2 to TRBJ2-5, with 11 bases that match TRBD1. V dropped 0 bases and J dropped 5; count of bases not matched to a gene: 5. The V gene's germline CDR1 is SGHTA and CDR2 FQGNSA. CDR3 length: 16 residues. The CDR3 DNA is TGTGCCAGCAGCTTAGCGAGGACAGGGGGCGGGGAGACCCAGTACTTC. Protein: CASSLARTGGGETQYF.

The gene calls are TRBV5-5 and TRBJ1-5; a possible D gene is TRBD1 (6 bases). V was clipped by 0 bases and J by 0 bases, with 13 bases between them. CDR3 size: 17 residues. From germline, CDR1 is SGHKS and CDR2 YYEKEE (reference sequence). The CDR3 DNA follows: TGTGCCAGCAGCTTGGGACAGGCGGTTTATAGCAATCAGCCCCAGCATTTT. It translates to CASSLGQAVYSNQPQHF.

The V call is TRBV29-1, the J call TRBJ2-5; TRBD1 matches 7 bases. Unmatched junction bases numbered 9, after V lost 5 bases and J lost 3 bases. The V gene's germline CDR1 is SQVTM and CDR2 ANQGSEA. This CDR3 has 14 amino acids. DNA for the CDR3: TGCAGCGTTTCCTCGACAGGGAATAAAGAGACCCAGTACTTC. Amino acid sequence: CSVSSTGNKETQYF.

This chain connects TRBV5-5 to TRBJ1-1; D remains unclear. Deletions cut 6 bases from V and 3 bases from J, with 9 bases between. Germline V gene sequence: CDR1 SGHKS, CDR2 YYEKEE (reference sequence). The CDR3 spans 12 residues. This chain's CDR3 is CASTESDTEAFF. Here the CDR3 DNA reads TGTGCCAGCACCGAGTCGGACACTGAAGCTTTCTTT.

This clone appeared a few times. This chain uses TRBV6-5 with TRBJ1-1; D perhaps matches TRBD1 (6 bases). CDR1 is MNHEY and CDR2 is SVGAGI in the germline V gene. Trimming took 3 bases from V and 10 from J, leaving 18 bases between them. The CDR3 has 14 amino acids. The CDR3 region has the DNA TGTGCCAGCAGTTATAGGGGGAGAACCCCGGGAGCTTTCTTT. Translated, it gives CASSYRGRTPGAFF.

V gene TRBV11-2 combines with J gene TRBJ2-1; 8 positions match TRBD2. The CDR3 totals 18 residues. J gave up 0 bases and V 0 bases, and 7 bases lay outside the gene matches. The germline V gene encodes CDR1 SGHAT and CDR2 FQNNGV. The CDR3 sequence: CASSLEPGGAGSYNEQFF. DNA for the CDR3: TGTGCCAGCAGCTTAGAGCCCGGGGGGGCCGGCTCCTACAATGAGCAGTTCTTC.

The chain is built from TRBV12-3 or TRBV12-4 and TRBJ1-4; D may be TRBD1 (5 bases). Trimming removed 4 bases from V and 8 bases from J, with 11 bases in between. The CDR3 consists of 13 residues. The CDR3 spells CASSSTGPEKLFF. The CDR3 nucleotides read TGTGCCAGCAGTTCCACAGGACCAGAAAAACTGTTTTTT.

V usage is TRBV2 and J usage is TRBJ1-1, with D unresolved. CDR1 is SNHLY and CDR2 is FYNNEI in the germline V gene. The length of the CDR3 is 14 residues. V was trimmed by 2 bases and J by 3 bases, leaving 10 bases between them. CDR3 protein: CASSESSRYTEAFF. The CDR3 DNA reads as TGTGCCAGCAGTGAAAGCTCCAGGTACACTGAAGCTTTCTTT.

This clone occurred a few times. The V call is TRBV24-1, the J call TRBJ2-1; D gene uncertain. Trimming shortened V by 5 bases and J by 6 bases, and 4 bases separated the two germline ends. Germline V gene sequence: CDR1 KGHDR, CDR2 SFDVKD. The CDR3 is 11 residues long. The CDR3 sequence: CATSALNEQFF. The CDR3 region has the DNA TGTGCCACCAGTGCCCTCAATGAGCAGTTCTTC.

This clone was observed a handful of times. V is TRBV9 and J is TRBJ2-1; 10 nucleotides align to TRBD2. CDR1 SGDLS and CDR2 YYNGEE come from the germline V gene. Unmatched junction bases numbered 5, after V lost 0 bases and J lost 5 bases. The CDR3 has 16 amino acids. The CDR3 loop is CASSVESSGGDNEQFF. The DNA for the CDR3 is TGTGCCAGCAGCGTAGAATCCAGCGGGGGGGACAATGAGCAGTTCTTC. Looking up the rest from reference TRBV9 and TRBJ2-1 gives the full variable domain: DSGVTQTPKHLITATGQRVTLRCSPRSGDLSVYWYQQSLDQGLQFLIQYYNGEERAKGNILERFSAQQFPDLHSELNLSSLELGDSALYFCASSVESSGGDNEQFFGPGTRLTVL.

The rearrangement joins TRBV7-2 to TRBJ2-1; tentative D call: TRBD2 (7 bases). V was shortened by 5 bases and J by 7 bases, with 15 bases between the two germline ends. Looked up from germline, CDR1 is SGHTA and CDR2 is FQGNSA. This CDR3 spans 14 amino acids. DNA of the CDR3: TGTGCCAGCAGCCCAGTGGGGGGGCCGAATGAGCAGTTCTTC. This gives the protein CASSPVGGPNEQFF.

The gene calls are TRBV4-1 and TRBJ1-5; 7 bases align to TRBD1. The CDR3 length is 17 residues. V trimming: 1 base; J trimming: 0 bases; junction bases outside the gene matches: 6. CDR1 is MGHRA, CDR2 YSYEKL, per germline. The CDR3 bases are TGCGCCAGCAGCCAAGCCTCCGGGACAGCTAGCAATCAGCCCCAGCATTTT. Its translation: CASSQASGTASNQPQHF.

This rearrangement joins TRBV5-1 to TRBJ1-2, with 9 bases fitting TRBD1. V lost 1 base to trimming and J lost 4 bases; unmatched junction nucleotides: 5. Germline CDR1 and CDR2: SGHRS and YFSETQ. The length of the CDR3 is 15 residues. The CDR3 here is CASSLFTGGGYGYTF. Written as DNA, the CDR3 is TGCGCCAGCAGCTTGTTCACAGGGGGCGGCTATGGCTACACCTTC.

The CDR3 loop reads CTSSRRWPYEQYF. Written as DNA, the CDR3 is TGCACCAGCAGCCGCCGGTGGCCTTACGAGCAGTACTTC. The rearrangement joins TRBV1 to TRBJ2-7. TRBV1 is a pseudogene locus. The CDR3 is 13 amino acids.

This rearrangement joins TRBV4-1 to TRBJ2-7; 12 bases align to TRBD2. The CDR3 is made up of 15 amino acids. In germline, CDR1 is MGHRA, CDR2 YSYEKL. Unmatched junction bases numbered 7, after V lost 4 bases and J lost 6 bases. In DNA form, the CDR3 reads TGCGCCAGCAGCCCTCGGACTAGCGGGGTATCCGAGCAGTACTTC. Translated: CASSPRTSGVSEQYF.